Each of the 2 T cell receptor beta chains below was sequenced from the same sample in a study of monozygotic twins with inflammatory bowel disease. From its re-call of the 5' RACE reads, TCRdb lists each CDR3 protein once, without DNA. This sample's table has more than 350,000 distinct CDR3 sequences. The material sequenced was blood. The source is a human donor with ulcerative colitis or Crohn's disease, or a healthy co-twin of an affected twin (not recorded which).

The chain links TRBV7-3 to TRBJ2-7; the D call of TRBD1 rests on TCRdb alone, since no DNA is present to check it. Per germline, CDR1 SGHTA and CDR2 FQGTGA. The CDR3 runs to 14 residues. CDR3 loop: CASSPQGFANEQYF.

The chain links TRBV6-1 to TRBJ2-5; TCRdb lists TRBD2, though no DNA is available to test this call. Looked up from germline, CDR1 is MNHNS and CDR2 is SASEGT. This CDR3 region has 17 residues. CDR3 residues: CASSRAPLAGFQETQYF.